Below, 26 T cell receptor beta chains from the same sample are listed, as sequenced in a study of T-cell reconstitution after alpha-beta-depleted transplantation in children. Preparing the TCRbeta library involved the use of unique molecular identifiers. TCRdb itself ran the PCR reads through MiXCR, one entry per CDR3 protein. This sample yields 750,000 to 950,000 distinct CDR3 sequences, of which roughly 15% are seen a single time; roughly 5% belongs to the top ten. Specimen: PBMCs, mostly from graft donor cells, collected 360 days after TCRalphabeta/CD19-depleted stem cell transplant. The receptor set was obtained from a male patient aged 10-17 years who had a stem cell transplant for acute lymphoblastic leukemia, so the T cells may come from the graft donor.

This clonotype was seen a handful of times. In DNA form, the CDR3 reads TGTGCCAGCAGCCGTAACGAACCGGGACTAGAGCAGTACTTC. Translated: CASSRNEPGLEQYF. V usage is TRBV7-8 and J usage is TRBJ2-7, with 7 bases aligning to TRBD2. The V gene end was trimmed by 5 bases and the J gene end by 7 bases; junction bases not matched to a gene: 11. The CDR3 is 14 residues long. Germline V gene data show CDR1 as SGHVS and CDR2 as FQNEAQ.

This chain uses TRBV28 with TRBJ2-2; no firm D call. The ends were cut back, 7 bases at V and 7 bases at J, with 10 bases in the middle. This CDR3 has 12 amino acids. Looked up from germline, CDR1 is MDHEN and CDR2 is SYDVKM. The CDR3 bases are TGTGCCAGCACCCCTTTCCTCGGGGAGCTGTTTTTT. Translation: CASTPFLGELFF.

V usage is TRBV6-6 and J usage is TRBJ2-7; D not certain. The CDR3 is 11 residues long. V was trimmed by 5 bases and J by 9 bases, leaving 11 bases between them. Germline V gives CDR1 MNHNY, CDR2 SVGAGI (reference sequence). CDR3 sequence reads: CASSHYGGQYF. For the CDR3, the DNA is TGTGCCAGCAGTCATTACGGCGGGCAGTACTTC.

This clonotype was recorded a few times. V and J are TRBV2 and TRBJ2-7, with TRBD2 matching over 8 bases. This CDR3 contains 17 residues. The ends lost 3 bases at V and 0 bases at J; junction bases unmatched: 10. CDR1 and CDR2 from the germline V gene are SNHLY and FYNNEI. The CDR3 region has the DNA TGTGCCAGCAGTGATTTTACTAGCGGAGGGAGCTCCTACGAGCAGTACTTC. Residues: CASSDFTSGGSSYEQYF.

The J gene is TRBJ2-1, the V gene TRBV20-1; TRBD2 matches at 7 bases. Trimming removed 0 bases from V and 1 base from J; junction bases left unmatched: 12. This CDR3 region has 18 residues. Germline V gene sequence: CDR1 DFQATT, CDR2 SNEGSKA (reference sequence). This chain's CDR3 is CSARDEGGPGGSYNEQFF. CDR3 nucleotide sequence: TGCAGTGCTAGAGACGAGGGAGGGCCTGGCGGGTCCTACAATGAGCAGTTCTTC.

This chain connects TRBV12-3 or TRBV12-4 to TRBJ2-1; 8 bases match TRBD1. This CDR3 is 15 amino acids long. V was clipped by 3 bases and J by 6 bases; unmatched bases: 7. CDR3 DNA: TGTGCCAGCAGTTTCGCGGACAGGGAAGGCAATGAGCAGTTCTTC. Encoded protein: CASSFADREGNEQFF.

V and J are TRBV29-1 and TRBJ1-1; 8 bases line up with TRBD1. Per the germline V gene, CDR1 is SQVTM and CDR2 is ANQGSEA. Losses at the gene ends were 3 bases for V and 0 bases for J; bases not matched to a gene: 0. The CDR3 runs 13 residues. The CDR3 loop reads CSVETGVNTEAFF. CDR3 in DNA: TGCAGCGTTGAGACAGGGGTGAACACTGAAGCTTTCTTT.

This clonotype showed up many times. The genes are TRBV18 and TRBJ2-7, with 14 bases that match TRBD2. Germline lookup yields CDR1 KGHSH and CDR2 LQKENI. V was pared by 1 base and J by 6 bases, with 8 bases of the junction left unmatched. The CDR3 covers 17 residues. CDR3 residues: CASSPRLAGGKWSEQYF. The CDR3 region has the DNA TGTGCCAGCTCACCACGACTAGCGGGAGGGAAGTGGTCCGAGCAGTACTTC.

The V gene is TRBV7-6, the J gene TRBJ2-1, with TRBD2 matching over 9 bases. V gave up 1 base and J gave up 7 bases; unmatched junction bases: 11. This CDR3 has 17 amino acids. CDR1 and CDR2 (germline): SGHVS, FNYEAQ. DNA of the CDR3: TGTGCCAGCAGCTTAGGGGTAGCGGGAGCCACGGGGAATGAGCAGTTCTTC. Translating it yields CASSLGVAGATGNEQFF.

The rearrangement joins TRBV29-1 to TRBJ1-1, with TRBD1 matching 7 bases. The CDR3 has 13 residues. Looked up from germline, CDR1 is SQVTM and CDR2 is ANQGSEA. DNA for the CDR3: TGCAGTGGCCTCGGACAGGCGAACACTGAAGCTTTCTTT. Translation: CSGLGQANTEAFF.

This clonotype occurred a few times. The chain employs TRBV15 and TRBJ2-3; D is unresolved. V lost 8 bases and J lost 2, with 20 bases in between. This CDR3 comprises 16 residues. The germline V gene has CDR1 LNHNV and CDR2 YYDKDF (reference sequence). In DNA, the CDR3 is TGTGCCACCGCAAGTGGGGTCGACGGCCTCACAGATACGCAGTATTTT. The encoded protein is CATASGVDGLTDTQYF.

This clonotype came up a few times. The chain combines TRBV27 with TRBJ2-7, with TRBD1 as a possible D gene (5 bases). The germline V gene has CDR1 MNHEY and CDR2 SMNVEV (reference sequence). V lost 7 bases and J lost 5, with 9 bases in between. This CDR3 is built from 11 residues. The CDR3 DNA reads as TGTGCCAGCATCCAGGGCCACGAGCAGTACTTC. Translation: CASIQGHEQYF.

The chain recombines TRBV6-2 or TRBV6-3 with TRBJ2-1; 12 nucleotides agree with TRBD2. After removal of 3 bases from V and 0 bases from J, the junction contained 15 bases not matched to a gene. Germline CDR1 and CDR2: MNHEY and SVGEGT. The CDR3 contains 21 residues. In nucleotides, the CDR3 is TGTGCCAGCAGTTATTTTCCCCTCTGGACTAGCGGGAAGAGCTCCTACAATGAGCAGTTCTTC. This encodes CASSYFPLWTSGKSSYNEQFF.

The chain couples TRBV7-6 to TRBJ2-1; D might be TRBD2 (5 bases). Germline lookup yields CDR1 SGHVS and CDR2 FNYEAQ. Trimming took 3 bases from V and 7 from J, leaving 19 bases between them. The CDR3 consists of 16 residues. The DNA for the CDR3 is TGTGCCAGCAGCTTGTGGGAGATAAGACGTGGAAATGAGCAGTTCTTC. It translates to CASSLWEIRRGNEQFF.

This clonotype appeared a few times. The chain has TRBV5-1 and TRBJ2-7, with 11 bases aligning to TRBD2. This CDR3 is 16 amino acids long. J gave up 2 bases and V 4 bases, and 8 bases lay outside the gene matches. Germline V CDR1 and CDR2: SGHRS, YFSETQ. The CDR3 loop is CASSRGLAGFTYEQYF. DNA for the CDR3: TGCGCCAGCAGCCGTGGACTAGCGGGCTTTACCTACGAGCAGTACTTC.

The chain has TRBV19 and TRBJ2-7; D uncertain. Germline CDR1 is LNHDA and CDR2 is SQIVND (reference sequence). Trimming pared 1 base from V and 3 bases from J, leaving 13 bases between. There are 15 residues in the CDR3. The CDR3 is CASSIGIERSYEQYF. CDR3 coding DNA: TGTGCCAGTAGTATAGGGATCGAGAGGAGCTACGAGCAGTACTTC. Supplemented by reference TRBV19 and TRBJ2-7, the full variable domain reads DGGITQSPKYLFRKEGQNVTLSCEQNLNHDAMYWYRQDPGQGLRLIYYSQIVNDFQKGDIAEGYSVSREKKESFPLTVTSAQKNPTAFYLCASSIGIERSYEQYFGPGTRLTVT.

This clonotype showed up just a few times. The rearrangement joins TRBV29-1 to TRBJ2-7; D possibly corresponds to TRBD1 (6 bases). The CDR3 covers 12 residues. Trimming shortened V by 5 bases and J by 3 bases, and 11 bases separated the two germline ends. Germline V gene data show CDR1 as SQVTM and CDR2 as ANQGSEA. CDR3 in DNA: TGCAGCGTTACCCGGGACAACTACGAGCAGTACTTC. Its translation is CSVTRDNYEQYF.

The chain joins TRBV20-1 to TRBJ2-7, with D tentatively TRBD2 (5 bases). Trimming removed 3 bases from V and 4 bases from J, with 10 bases in between. The CDR3 runs to 12 residues. Germline CDR1 is DFQATT and CDR2 is SNEGSKA (reference sequence). The CDR3 region has the DNA TGCAGTGCTAGCGAACGAGGGTACGAGCAGTACTTC. Its translation is CSASERGYEQYF.

This clonotype was observed a few times. This sequence joins TRBV20-1 and TRBJ2-1; 11 nucleotides align to TRBD2. The CDR3 is made up of 15 amino acids. Germline V lookup: CDR1 DFQATT, CDR2 SNEGSKA (reference sequence). The V and J ends lost 0 bases and 6 bases, in that order; junction bases with no gene match: 4. DNA for the CDR3: TGCAGTGCTAGAGATACTAGCGGGAGACCCAATGAGCAGTTCTTC. Translating it yields CSARDTSGRPNEQFF.

This sequence joins TRBV5-1 and TRBJ2-3, with D perhaps matching TRBD1 (6 bases). CDR1 is SGHRS and CDR2 is YFSETQ in the germline V gene. Trimming left V 6 bases short and J 2 bases short, with 19 bases between. The CDR3 extends over 16 amino acids. This CDR3 reads CASKEMGAYDTDTQYF. CDR3 nucleotides: TGCGCCAGCAAAGAGATGGGGGCATACGACACAGATACGCAGTATTTT.

This clonotype was seen at least ten times. The chain combines TRBV15 with TRBJ2-1, with D unclear. This CDR3 is 16 amino acids long. V was cut by 0 bases and J by 8 bases, with 17 bases left in between. The germline gives CDR1 LNHNV, CDR2 YYDKDF (reference sequence). CDR3 sequence: CATSRDRVAGSHEQFF. CDR3 DNA: TGTGCCACCAGCAGAGATCGGGTCGCCGGGTCCCATGAGCAGTTCTTC.

The V gene is TRBV6-2 or TRBV6-3, the J gene TRBJ2-7, with 7 nucleotides matching TRBD1. The CDR3 spans 14 residues. The ends lost 5 bases at V and 3 bases at J; junction bases unmatched: 7. Germline V gene data show CDR1 as MNHEY and CDR2 as SVGEGT. Here the CDR3 reads CASSGPGQNYEQYF. CDR3 DNA sequence: TGTGCCAGCAGTGGTCCGGGACAGAACTACGAGCAGTACTTC.

This clonotype has at least ten counts. V gene TRBV6-5 combines with J gene TRBJ2-1, with D hard to call. Germline CDR1 reads MNHEY; CDR2 reads SVGAGI. Trimming left V 5 bases short and J 0 bases short, with 14 bases between. The CDR3 sequence is 16 residues long. The DNA of the CDR3 is TGTGCCAGCAGTATCTCTCACTGGAGCTCCTACAATGAGCAGTTCTTC. Translation gives CASSISHWSSYNEQFF.

The V gene is TRBV10-3, the J gene TRBJ2-5, with 8 bases identical to TRBD2. This CDR3 contains 16 residues. Germline V gives CDR1 ENHRY, CDR2 SYGVKD. V lost 0 bases and J lost 5; bases outside the gene matches: 8. DNA for the CDR3: TGTGCCATCAGTGAGTCAGGAGCGGGAGCCGTGGAGACCCAGTACTTC. This sequence encodes CAISESGAGAVETQYF.

This clonotype turned up a few times. This rearrangement joins TRBV4-1 to TRBJ2-7; TRBD2 matches 7 bases. V shed 0 bases, J shed 2 bases, and the junction held 4 bases outside the gene matches. The CDR3 has 15 residues. Germline V gives CDR1 MGHRA, CDR2 YSYEKL. CDR3 DNA sequence: TGCGCCAGCAGCCAAGACGCCCTAGCGGCCTACGAGCAGTACTTC. Translating gives CASSQDALAAYEQYF.

This clonotype was counted between two and nine times. The V gene is TRBV19, the J gene TRBJ1-1; 9 nucleotides agree with TRBD1. After removal of 5 bases from V and 5 bases from J, the junction contained 9 bases not matched to a gene. CDR3 length: 15 amino acids. CDR1 is LNHDA and CDR2 is SQIVND in the germline V gene (reference sequence). In DNA form, the CDR3 reads TGTGCCAGTAGTCTAAGACAGGGGGTTTCGACTGAAGCTTTCTTT. Amino acids: CASSLRQGVSTEAFF.